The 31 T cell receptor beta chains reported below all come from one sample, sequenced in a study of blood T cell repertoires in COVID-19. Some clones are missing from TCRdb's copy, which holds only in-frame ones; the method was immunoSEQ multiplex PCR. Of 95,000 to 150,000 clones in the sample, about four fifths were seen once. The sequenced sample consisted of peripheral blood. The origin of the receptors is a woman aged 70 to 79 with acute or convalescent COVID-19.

Written as DNA, the CDR3 is TGTGCCAGCAGTCGACAAATTAATCAGCCCCAGCATTTT. Protein product: CASSRQINQPQHF. The rearrangement links TRBV13 to TRBJ1-5; D is undetermined. The CDR3 has 13 residues. From germline, CDR1 is PRHDT and CDR2 FYEKMQ (reference sequence). V was pared by 6 bases and J by 4 bases, with 10 bases between. Full variable domain (outside the CDR3, taken from reference TRBV13 and TRBJ1-5): AAGVIQSPRHLIKEKRETATLKCYPIPRHDTVYWYQQGPGQDPQFLISFYEKMQSDKGSIPDRFSAQQFSDYHSELNMSSLELGDSALYFCASSRQINQPQHFGDGTRLSIL.

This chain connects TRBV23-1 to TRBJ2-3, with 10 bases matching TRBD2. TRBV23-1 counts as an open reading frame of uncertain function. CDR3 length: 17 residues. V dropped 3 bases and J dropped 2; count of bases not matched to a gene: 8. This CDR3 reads CASSQSKRGGDTDTQYF. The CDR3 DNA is TGCGCCAGCAGTCAGAGTAAGCGGGGGGGGGACACAGATACGCAGTATTTT.

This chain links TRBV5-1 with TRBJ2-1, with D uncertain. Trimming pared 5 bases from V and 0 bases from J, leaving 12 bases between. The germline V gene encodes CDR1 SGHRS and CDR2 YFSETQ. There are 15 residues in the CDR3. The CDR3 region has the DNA TGCGCCAGCAGAGCCCAAACGAGCTCCTACAATGAGCAGTTCTTC. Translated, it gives CASRAQTSSYNEQFF.

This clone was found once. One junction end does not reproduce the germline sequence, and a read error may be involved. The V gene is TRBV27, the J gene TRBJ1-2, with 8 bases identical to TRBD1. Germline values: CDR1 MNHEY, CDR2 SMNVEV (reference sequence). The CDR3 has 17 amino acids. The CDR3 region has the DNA TGTGCCAGCAGTGTATCCCCGGACAGGGCGTTTTACGATAGTCACACCTTC. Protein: CASSVSPDRAFYDSHTF.

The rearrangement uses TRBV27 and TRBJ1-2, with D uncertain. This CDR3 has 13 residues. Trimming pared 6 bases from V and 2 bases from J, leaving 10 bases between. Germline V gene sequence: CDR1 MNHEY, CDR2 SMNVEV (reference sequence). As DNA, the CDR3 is TGTGCCAGCAGCCGGTGGGCAAACTATGGCTACACCTTC. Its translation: CASSRWANYGYTF.

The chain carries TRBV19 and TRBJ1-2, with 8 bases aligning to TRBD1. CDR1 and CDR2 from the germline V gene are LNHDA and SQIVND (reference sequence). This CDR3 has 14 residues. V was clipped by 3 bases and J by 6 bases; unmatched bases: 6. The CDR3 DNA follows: TGTGCCAGTAGTATCCCAGGGGGCGGAGATGGCTACACCTTC. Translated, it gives CASSIPGGGDGYTF.

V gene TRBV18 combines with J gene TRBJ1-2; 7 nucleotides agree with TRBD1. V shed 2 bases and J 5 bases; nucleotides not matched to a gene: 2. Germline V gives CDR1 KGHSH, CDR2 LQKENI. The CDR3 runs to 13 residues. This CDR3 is CASSPDREYGYTF. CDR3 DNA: TGTGCCAGCTCACCAGACAGGGAGTATGGCTACACCTTC.

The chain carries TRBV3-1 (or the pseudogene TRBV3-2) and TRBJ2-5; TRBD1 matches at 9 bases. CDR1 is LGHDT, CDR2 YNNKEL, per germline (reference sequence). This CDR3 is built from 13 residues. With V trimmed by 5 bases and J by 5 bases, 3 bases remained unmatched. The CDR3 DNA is TGTGCCAGCAGCTATACAGGGGGCGAGACCCAGTACTTC. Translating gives CASSYTGGETQYF.

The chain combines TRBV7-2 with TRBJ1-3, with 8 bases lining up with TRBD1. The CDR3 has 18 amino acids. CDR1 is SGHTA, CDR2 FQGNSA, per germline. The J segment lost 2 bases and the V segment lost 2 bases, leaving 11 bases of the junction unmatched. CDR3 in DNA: TGTGCCAGCAGCTTATTCAGGACAGGGTGGGGACCTGGAAACACCATATATTTT. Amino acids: CASSLFRTGWGPGNTIYF.

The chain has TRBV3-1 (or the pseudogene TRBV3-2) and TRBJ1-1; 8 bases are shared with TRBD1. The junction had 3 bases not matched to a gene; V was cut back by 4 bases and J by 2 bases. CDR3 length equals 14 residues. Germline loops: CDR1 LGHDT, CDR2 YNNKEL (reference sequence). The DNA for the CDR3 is TGTGCCAGCAGCCCCAGGGGGCAAAACACTGAAGCTTTCTTT. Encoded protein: CASSPRGQNTEAFF.

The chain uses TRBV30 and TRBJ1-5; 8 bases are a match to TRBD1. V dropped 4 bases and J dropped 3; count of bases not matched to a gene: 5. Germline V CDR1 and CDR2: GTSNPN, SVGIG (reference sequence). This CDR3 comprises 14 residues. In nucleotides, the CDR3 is TGTGCCTGGACGCAGGGGGCATTCAATCAGCCCCAGCATTTT. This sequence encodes CAWTQGAFNQPQHF.

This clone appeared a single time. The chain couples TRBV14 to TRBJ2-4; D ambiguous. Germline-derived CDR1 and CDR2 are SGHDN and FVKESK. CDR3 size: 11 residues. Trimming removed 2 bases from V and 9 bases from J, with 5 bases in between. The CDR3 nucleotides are TGTGCCAGCAGCCAATACGGCATTCAGTACTTC. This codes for CASSQYGIQYF.

The CDR3 nucleotides are TGTGCCAGCAGCCCAGACGGGGGGCGGCAGCCCCAGCATTTT. This encodes CASSPDGGRQPQHF. This sequence joins TRBV7-9 and TRBJ1-5; the D gene is possibly TRBD1 (6 bases). The CDR3 is 14 residues long. CDR1 and CDR2 (germline): SEHNR, FQNEAQ (reference sequence). V shed 5 bases and J shed 7 bases, with 15 bases lying between them.

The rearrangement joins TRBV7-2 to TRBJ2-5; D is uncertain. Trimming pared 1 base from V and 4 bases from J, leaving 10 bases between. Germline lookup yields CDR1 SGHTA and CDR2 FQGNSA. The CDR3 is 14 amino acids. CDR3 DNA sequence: TGTGCCAGCAGCTTAGGTGGTGCGTTAGAGACCCAGTACTTC. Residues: CASSLGGALETQYF.

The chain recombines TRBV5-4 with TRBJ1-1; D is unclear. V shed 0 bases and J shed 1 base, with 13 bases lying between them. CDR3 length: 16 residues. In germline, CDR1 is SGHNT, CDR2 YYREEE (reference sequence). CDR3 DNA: TGTGCCAGCAGCTTGGTGTTCCGGGAAGGGAACACTGAAGCTTTCTTT. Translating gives CASSLVFREGNTEAFF.

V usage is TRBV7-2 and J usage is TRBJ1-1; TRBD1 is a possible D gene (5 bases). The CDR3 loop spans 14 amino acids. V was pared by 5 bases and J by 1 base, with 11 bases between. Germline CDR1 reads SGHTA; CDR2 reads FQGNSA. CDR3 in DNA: TGTGCCAGCAGCCCCTCTAGGGGGAACACTGAAGCTTTCTTT. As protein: CASSPSRGNTEAFF.

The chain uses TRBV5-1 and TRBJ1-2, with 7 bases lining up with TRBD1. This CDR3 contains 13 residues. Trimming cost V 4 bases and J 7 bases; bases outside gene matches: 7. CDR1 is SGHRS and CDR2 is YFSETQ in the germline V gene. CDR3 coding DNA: TGCGCCAGCAGCCCAGGACAGGAGGGTGGCTACACCTTC. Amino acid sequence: CASSPGQEGGYTF. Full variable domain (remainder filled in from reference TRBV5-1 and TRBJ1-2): KAGVTQTPRYLIKTRGQQVTLSCSPISGHRSVSWYQQTPGQGLQFLFEYFSETQRNKGNFPGRFSGRQFSNSRSEMNVSTLELGDSALYLCASSPGQEGGYTFGSGTRLTVV.

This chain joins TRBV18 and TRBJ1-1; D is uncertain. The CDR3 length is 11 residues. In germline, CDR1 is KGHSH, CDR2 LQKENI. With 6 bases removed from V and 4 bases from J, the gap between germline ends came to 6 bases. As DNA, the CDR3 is TGTGCCAGCTCCCCCGGCACTGAAGCTTTCTTT. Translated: CASSPGTEAFF.

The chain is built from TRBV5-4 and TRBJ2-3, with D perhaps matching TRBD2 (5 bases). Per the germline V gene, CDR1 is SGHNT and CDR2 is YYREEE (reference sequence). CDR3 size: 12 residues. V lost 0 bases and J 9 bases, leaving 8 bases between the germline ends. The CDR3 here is CASSLGESTQYF. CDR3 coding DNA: TGTGCCAGCAGCTTGGGGGAGTCGACGCAGTATTTT.

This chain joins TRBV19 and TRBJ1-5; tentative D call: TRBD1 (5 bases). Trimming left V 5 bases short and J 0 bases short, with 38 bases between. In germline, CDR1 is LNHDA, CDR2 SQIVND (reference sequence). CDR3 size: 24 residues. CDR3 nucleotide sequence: TGTGCCAGTAGTTCCATAATAGGTCGGGACTCCATTCGTCCATTCAAATATAGCAATCAGCCCCAGCATTTT. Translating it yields CASSSIIGRDSIRPFKYSNQPQHF.

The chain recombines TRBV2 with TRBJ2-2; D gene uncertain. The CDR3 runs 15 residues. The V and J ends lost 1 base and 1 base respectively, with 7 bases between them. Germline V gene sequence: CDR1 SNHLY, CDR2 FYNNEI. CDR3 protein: CASSEGPRNTGELFF. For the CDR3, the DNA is TGTGCCAGCAGTGAAGGGCCTAGGAACACCGGGGAGCTGTTTTTT.

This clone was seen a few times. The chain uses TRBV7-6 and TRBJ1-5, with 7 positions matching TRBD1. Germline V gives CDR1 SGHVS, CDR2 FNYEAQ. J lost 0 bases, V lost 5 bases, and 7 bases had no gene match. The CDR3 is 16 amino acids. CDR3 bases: TGTGCCAGCAGCCACGGGACAGCGATTAGCAATCAGCCCCAGCATTTT. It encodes CASSHGTAISNQPQHF.

CDR3 DNA: TGTGCCAGCAGCCCCGGCGGAGGGCACAATGAAGCTTTCTTT. Its translation is CASSPGGGHNEAFF. The gene calls are TRBV3-1 (or the pseudogene TRBV3-2) and TRBJ1-1; no definite D call. With 4 bases removed from V and 7 bases from J, the gap between germline ends came to 16 bases. The CDR3 covers 14 residues. The germline V gene encodes CDR1 LGHDT and CDR2 YNNKEL (reference sequence).

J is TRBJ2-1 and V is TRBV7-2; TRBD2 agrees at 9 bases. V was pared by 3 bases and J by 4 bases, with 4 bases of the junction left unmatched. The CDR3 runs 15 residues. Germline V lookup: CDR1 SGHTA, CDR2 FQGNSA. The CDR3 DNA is TGTGCCAGCAGCTTTGTTAGCGGGGGTTACAATGAGCAGTTCTTC. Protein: CASSFVSGGYNEQFF.

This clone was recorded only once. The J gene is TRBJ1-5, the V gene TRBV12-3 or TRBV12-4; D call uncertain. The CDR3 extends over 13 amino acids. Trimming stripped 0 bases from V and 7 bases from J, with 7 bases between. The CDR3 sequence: CASSLAAGQPQHF. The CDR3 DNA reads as TGTGCCAGCAGTTTAGCGGCGGGGCAGCCCCAGCATTTT.

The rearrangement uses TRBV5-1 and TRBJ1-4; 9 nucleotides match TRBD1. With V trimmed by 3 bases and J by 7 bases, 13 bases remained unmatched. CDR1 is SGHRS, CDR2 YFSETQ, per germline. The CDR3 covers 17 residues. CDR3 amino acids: CASSSIPLGQGGEKLFF. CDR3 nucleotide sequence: TGCGCCAGCAGCTCCATCCCCCTGGGACAGGGCGGTGAAAAACTGTTTTTT.

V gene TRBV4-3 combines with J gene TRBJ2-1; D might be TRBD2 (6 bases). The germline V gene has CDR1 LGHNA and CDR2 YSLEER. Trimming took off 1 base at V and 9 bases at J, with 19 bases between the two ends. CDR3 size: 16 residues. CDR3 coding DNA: TGCGCCAGCAGCCAAGTGGGGGGACCAATAGTGGGTGAGCAGTTCTTC. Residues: CASSQVGGPIVGEQFF.

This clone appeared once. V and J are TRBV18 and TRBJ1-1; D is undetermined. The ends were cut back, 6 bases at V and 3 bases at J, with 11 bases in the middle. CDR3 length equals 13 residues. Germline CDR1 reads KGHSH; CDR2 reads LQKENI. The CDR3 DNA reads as TGTGCCAGCTCGTTAAACGGGGACACTGAAGCTTTCTTT. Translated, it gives CASSLNGDTEAFF.

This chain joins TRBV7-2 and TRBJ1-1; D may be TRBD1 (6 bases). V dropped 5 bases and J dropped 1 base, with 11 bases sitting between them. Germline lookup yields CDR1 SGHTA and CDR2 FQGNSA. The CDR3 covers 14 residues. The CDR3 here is CASSTQGQNTEAFF. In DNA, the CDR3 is TGTGCCAGCAGCACCCAGGGACAGAACACTGAAGCTTTCTTT.

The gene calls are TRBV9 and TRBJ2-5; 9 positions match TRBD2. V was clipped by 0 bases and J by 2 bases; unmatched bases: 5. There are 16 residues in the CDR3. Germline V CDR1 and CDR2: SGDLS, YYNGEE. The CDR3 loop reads CASSVGGAGGQETQYF. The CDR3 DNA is TGTGCCAGCAGCGTAGGAGGGGCGGGGGGGCAAGAGACCCAGTACTTC. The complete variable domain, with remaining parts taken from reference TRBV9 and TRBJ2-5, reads DSGVTQTPKHLITATGQRVTLRCSPRSGDLSVYWYQQSLDQGLQFLIQYYNGEERAKGNILERFSAQQFPDLHSELNLSSLELGDSALYFCASSVGGAGGQETQYFGPGTRLLVL.

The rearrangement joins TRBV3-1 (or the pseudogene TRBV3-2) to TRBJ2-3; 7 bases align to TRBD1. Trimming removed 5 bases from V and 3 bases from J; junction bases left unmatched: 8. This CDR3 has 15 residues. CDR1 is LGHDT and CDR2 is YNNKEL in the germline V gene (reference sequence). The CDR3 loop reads CASSITGEGTDTQYF. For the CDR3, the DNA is TGTGCCAGCAGCATTACAGGGGAAGGAACAGATACGCAGTATTTT.